This T cell receptor beta chain was sequenced in a study of T cell responses to AZD1222 COVID-19 vaccine (dated by TCRdb to about 2021). Some background on the complete study: AZD1222 recipients given second doses at about 4 weeks or at about 12 weeks were pooled, since spike-specific TCR depth and breadth were not found to differ between the two schedules. A total of approximately 250 trial participants underwent TCR sequencing, of whom more than 200 had received two doses of AZD1222 and roughly 26 had received two doses of the MenACWY control vaccine. Enrollment into the trials was organized by age into subgroups of 18-55, 56-69 and 70-plus years, and those subgroups contained about 150, 27 and 61 TCR-sequenced participants, respectively. Points the paper makes about the study in general: Most participants were white British and females outnumbered males, and the authors suggested that clonal diversity may have been underestimated. In the small 56-69-year group, the increase in depth fell short of significance, most likely because of low power. Reportedly, close to half of the unique spike-specific TCRs recognized epitopes lying outside the regions that are mutated in the B.1.351 and B.1.1.7 variants. Vaccine-associated CD4 TCRs spanned the whole spike protein, with dominant responses in regions 160-218 and 743-854. Only five to seven AZD1222 recipients were SARS-CoV-2 seropositive at baseline, limiting conclusions about previously exposed vaccinees. A significant rise in spike-specific TCR breadth and depth was observed after two AZD1222 doses relative to day 0 and relative to MenACWY recipients. No day 14 peak-response samples were available, so repertoires were characterized only after the peak T cell response.

The CDR3 regions of human TCRbeta chains were subjected to immunosequencing. As for the original processing: Repertoire TCRs were checked for matches against a reference library of SARS-CoV-2-specific TCRs that had been generated using the MIRA antigen-specificity platform. Breadth meant the fraction of unique TCRs that were SARS-CoV-2-associated, whereas depth meant the fraction of total T cells that were SARS-CoV-2-associated. Using the MIRA data, each spike-specific TCR was mapped to the spike region that the TCR reacts to and placed in a CD4 or CD8 class. Log10-transformed breadth and depth values were compared by one-way ANOVA with Sidak's multiple comparisons tests. TCRdb carries this immuneACCESS record with in-frame sequences only. Its versions omit some clonotypes, under half of them owing to an unresolved V gene in the studies checked, with the rest unexplained. V, J and clone size derive from that table, while D and trimming were established from the DNA sequence. Across this sample there are around 97,000 clones, with roughly 87% seen only once. The ten biggest clones cover more than 4.5% of the sample.

Details on this clone: Its antigen has not been determined. The record has no base qualities; no much larger clone is one base away.

The sample's time point label is to be understood as: baseline before first vaccination. Vaccinee samples were obtained from the UK trials COV001 and COV002, which included a single-blind randomized controlled phase 2/3 trial of AZD1222 (ChAdOx1 nCoV-19) in healthy adults. For TCRbeta chain sequencing, PBMC samples from trial participants were taken at day 0 and at day 28 after the second dose. The TCR sequence derives from an adult in good health. The source was peripheral blood, collected on day 0 of AZD1222 vaccination.

CDR3 loop: CASSFLGDTEAFF. The base sequence is TGTGCCAGCAGCTTTCTGGGGGACACTGAAGCTTTCTTT. The receptor chain draws on TRBV5-5 and TRBJ1-1, with TRBD1 as a weak D call on 5 bases. Cut back by 2 bases and 3 bases, the V and J ends lie 8 bases apart. Looking up the germline V gene (reference sequence) yields CDR1 SGHKS and CDR2 YYEKEE. The cysteine opens and the phenylalanine closes a CDR3 of 13 amino acids. Of all the DNA, just the CDR3 is kept, 39 bases in frame from base 1. The reference TRBV5-5 and TRBJ1-1 proteins fill in what lies around the CDR3, so the full variable domain reads DAGVTQSPTHLIKTRGQQVTLRCSPISGHKSVSWYQQVLGQGPQFIFQYYEKEERGRGNFPDRFSARQFPNYSSELNVNALLLGDSALYLCASSFLGDTEAFFGQGTRLTVV.